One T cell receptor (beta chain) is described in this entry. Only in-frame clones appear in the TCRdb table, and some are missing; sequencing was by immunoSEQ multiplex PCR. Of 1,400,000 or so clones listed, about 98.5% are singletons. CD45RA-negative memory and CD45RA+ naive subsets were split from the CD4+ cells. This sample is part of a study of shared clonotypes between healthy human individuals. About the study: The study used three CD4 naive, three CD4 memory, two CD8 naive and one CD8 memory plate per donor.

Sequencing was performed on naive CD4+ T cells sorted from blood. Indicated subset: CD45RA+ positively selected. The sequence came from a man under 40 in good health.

The CDR3 nucleotides are TGTGCCAGCAGTTTGCCCGGACTAGCGGGCGCGGGAGGGGATGAGCAGTTCTTC. As protein: CASSLPGLAGAGGDEQFF. The V and J genes are TRBV28 and TRBJ2-1; 11 bases line up with TRBD2. This CDR3 spans 18 amino acids. The junction had 15 bases not matched to a gene; V was cut back by 3 bases and J by 8 bases. Germline CDR1 is MDHEN and CDR2 is SYDVKM.